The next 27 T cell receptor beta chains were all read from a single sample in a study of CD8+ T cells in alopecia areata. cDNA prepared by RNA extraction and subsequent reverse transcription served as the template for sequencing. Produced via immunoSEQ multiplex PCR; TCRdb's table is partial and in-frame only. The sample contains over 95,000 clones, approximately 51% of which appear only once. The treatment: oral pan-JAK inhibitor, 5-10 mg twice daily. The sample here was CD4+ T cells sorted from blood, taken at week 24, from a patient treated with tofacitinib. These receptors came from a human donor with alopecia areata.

The CDR3 loop reads CASRDRGFEGGELFF. DNA of the CDR3: TGTGCCAGCCGGGACAGGGGATTCGAGGGCGGGGAGCTGTTTTTT. The chain uses TRBV19 and TRBJ2-2, with TRBD1 matching 10 bases. Germline CDR1 reads LNHDA; CDR2 reads SQIVND (reference sequence). V lost 9 bases to trimming and J lost 7 bases; unmatched junction nucleotides: 11. CDR3 size: 15 residues.

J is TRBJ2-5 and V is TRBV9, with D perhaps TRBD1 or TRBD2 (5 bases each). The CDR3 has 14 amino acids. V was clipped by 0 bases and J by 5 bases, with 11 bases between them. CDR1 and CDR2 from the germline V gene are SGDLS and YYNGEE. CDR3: CASSVGGFPETQYF. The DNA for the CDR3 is TGTGCCAGCAGCGTAGGGGGGTTTCCGGAGACCCAGTACTTC.

The DNA for the CDR3 is TGTGCCAGCAGCCAAGGAGTCCAGAACACTGAAGCTTTCTTT. It codes for CASSQGVQNTEAFF. The chain is built from TRBV4-2 and TRBJ1-1; no firm D call. The ends were cut back, 1 base at V and 1 base at J, with 7 bases in the middle. The CDR3 is 14 amino acids. Germline V gene sequence: CDR1 LGHNA, CDR2 YNFKEQ.

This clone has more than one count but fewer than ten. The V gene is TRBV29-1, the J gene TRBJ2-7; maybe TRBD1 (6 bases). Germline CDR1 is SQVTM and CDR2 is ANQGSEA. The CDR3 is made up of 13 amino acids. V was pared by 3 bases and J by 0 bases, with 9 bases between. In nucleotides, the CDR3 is TGCAGCGTTGAGGACAGCCACTCCTACGAGCAGTACTTC. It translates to CSVEDSHSYEQYF.

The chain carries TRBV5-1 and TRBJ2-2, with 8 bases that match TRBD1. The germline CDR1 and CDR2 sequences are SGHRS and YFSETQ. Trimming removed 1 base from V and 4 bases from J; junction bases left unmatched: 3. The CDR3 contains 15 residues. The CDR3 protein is CASSLTGGGTGELFF. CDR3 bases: TGCGCCAGCAGCTTGACAGGGGGAGGCACCGGGGAGCTGTTTTTT.

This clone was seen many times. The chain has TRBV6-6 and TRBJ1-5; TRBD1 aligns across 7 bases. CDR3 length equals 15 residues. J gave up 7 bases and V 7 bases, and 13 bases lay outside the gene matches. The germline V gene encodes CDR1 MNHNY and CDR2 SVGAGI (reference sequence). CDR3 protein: CASMRIRGMQQPQHF. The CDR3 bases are TGTGCCAGCATGAGAATCAGGGGGATGCAACAGCCCCAGCATTTT.

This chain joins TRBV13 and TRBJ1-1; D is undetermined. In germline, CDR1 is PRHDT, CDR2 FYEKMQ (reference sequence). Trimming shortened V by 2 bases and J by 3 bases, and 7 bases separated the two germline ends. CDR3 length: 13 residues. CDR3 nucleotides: TGTGCCAGCAGCTTATTGAGGGACACTGAAGCTTTCTTT. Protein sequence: CASSLLRDTEAFF.

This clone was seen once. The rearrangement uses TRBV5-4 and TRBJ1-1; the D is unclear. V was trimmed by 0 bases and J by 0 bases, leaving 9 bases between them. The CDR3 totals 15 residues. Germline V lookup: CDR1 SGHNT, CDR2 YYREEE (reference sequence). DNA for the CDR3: TGTGCCAGCAGCTTGGATTCGGTTGTGAACACTGAAGCTTTCTTT. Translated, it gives CASSLDSVVNTEAFF.

The CDR3 region is CASSPTAETQYF. CDR3 nucleotides: TGTGCCAGCAGTCCTACAGCCGAGACCCAGTACTTC. The V and J genes are TRBV2 and TRBJ2-5; D uncertain. Germline CDR1 is SNHLY and CDR2 is FYNNEI. The CDR3 totals 12 residues. Deletions cut 5 bases from V and 5 bases from J, with 9 bases between.

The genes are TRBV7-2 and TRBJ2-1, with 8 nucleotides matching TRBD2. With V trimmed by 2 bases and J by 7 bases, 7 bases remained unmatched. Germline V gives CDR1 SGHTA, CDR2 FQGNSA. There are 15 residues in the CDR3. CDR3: CASSLWTRGGNEQFF. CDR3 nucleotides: TGTGCCAGCAGCTTATGGACCCGGGGGGGGAATGAGCAGTTCTTC.

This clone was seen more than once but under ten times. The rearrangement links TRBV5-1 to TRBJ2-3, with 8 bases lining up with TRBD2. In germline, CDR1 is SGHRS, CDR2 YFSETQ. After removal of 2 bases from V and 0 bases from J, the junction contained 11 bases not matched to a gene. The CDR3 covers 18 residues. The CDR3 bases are TGCGCCAGCAGCTTCCAAACCCCGCGGGGGGCCAGCACAGATACGCAGTATTTT. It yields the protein CASSFQTPRGASTDTQYF. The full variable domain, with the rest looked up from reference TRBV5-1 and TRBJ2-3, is KAGVTQTPRYLIKTRGQQVTLSCSPISGHRSVSWYQQTPGQGLQFLFEYFSETQRNKGNFPGRFSGRQFSNSRSEMNVSTLELGDSALYLCASSFQTPRGASTDTQYFGPGTRLTVL.

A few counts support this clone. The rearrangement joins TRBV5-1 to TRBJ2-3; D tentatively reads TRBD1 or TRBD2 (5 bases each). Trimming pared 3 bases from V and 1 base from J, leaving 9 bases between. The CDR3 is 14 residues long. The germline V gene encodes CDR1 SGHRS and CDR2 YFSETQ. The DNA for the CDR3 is TGCGCCAGCAGCTCTGGGGGTGGCACAGATACGCAGTATTTT. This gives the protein CASSSGGGTDTQYF.

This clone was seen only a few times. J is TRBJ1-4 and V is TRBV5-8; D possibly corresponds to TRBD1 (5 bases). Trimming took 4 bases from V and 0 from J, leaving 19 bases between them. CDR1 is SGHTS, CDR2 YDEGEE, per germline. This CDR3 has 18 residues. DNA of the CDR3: TGTGCCAGCAGCCCGCGCAGAGCCTCCAGGGCAACTAATGAAAAACTGTTTTTT. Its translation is CASSPRRASRATNEKLFF. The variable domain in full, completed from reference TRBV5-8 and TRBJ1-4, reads EAGVTQSPTHLIKTRGQQATLRCSPISGHTSVYWYQQALGLGLQFLLWYDEGEERNRGNFPPRFSGRQFPNYSSELNVNALELEDSALYLCASSPRRASRATNEKLFFGSGTQLSVL.

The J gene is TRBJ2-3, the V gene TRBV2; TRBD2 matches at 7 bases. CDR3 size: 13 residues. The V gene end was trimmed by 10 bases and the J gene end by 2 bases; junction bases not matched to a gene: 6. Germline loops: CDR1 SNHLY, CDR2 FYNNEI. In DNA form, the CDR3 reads TGTGCCAAGGGACTACTCGACACAGATACGCAGTATTTT. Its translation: CAKGLLDTDTQYF.

CDR3 region: CASSQVGTGASTDTQYF. Here the CDR3 DNA reads TGTGCCAGCAGCCAAGTAGGGACAGGGGCTAGCACAGATACGCAGTATTTT. This chain connects TRBV4-2 to TRBJ2-3, with TRBD1 matching 10 bases. The CDR3 contains 17 residues. The germline gives CDR1 LGHNA, CDR2 YNFKEQ. V was pared by 1 base and J by 0 bases, with 4 bases of the junction left unmatched.

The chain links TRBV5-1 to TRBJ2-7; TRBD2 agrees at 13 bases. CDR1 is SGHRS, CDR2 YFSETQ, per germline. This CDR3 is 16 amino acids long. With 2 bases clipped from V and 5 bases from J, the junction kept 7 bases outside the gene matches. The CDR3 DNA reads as TGCGCCAGCAGCTTAACCGGGACTAGCGGGGTTGACGAGCAGTACTTC. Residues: CASSLTGTSGVDEQYF.

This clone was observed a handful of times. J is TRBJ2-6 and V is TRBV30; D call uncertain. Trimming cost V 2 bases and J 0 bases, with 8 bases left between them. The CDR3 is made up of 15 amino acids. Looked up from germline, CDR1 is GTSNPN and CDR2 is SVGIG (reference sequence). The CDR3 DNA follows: TGTGCCTGGAGTTCTATGGGCTCTGGGGCCAACGTCCTGACTTTC. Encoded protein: CAWSSMGSGANVLTF.

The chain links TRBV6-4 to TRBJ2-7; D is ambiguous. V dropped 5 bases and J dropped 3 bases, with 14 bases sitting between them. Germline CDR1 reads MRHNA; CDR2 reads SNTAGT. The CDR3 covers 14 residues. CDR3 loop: CASSSSLFSYEQYF. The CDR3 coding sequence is TGTGCCAGCAGTTCTAGTCTTTTTAGCTACGAGCAGTACTTC.

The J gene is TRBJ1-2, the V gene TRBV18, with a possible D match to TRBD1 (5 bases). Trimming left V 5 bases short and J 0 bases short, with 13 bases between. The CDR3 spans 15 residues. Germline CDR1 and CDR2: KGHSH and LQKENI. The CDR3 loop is CASSSGGGSNYGYTF. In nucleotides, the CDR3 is TGTGCCAGCTCAAGCGGGGGAGGATCTAACTATGGCTACACCTTC. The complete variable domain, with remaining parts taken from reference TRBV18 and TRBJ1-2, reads NAGVMQNPRHLVRRRGQEARLRCSPMKGHSHVYWYRQLPEEGLKFMVYLQKENIIDESGMPKERFSAEFPKEGPSILRIQQVVRGDSAAYFCASSSGGGSNYGYTFGSGTRLTVV.

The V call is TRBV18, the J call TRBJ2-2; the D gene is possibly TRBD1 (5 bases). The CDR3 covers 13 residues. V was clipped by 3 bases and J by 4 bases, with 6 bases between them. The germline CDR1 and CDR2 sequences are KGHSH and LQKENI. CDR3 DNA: TGTGCCAGCTCACCGCAGGGCACCGGGGAGCTGTTTTTT. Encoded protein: CASSPQGTGELFF.

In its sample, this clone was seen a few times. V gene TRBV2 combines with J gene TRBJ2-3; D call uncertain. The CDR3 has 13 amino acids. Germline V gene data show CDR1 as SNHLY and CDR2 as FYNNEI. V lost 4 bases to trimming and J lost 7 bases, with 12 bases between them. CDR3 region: CASSAHPLNTQYF. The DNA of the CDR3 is TGTGCCAGCAGTGCCCACCCGTTGAATACGCAGTATTTT.

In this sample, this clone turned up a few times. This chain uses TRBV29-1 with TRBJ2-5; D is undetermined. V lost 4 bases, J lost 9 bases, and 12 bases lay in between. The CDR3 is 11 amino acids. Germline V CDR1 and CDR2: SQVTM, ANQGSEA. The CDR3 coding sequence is TGCAGCGTTGGACCCTCGGCTCCCCAGTACTTC. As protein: CSVGPSAPQYF.

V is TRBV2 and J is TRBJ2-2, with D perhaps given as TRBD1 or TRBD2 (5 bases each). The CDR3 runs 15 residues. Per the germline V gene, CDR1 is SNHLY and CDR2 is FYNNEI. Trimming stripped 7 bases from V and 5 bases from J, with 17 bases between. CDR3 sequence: CASKGRLAGTGELFF. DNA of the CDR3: TGTGCCAGCAAGGGGCGGCTAGCTGGGACCGGGGAGCTGTTTTTT.

CDR3 sequence: CAISESVAGETQYF. CDR3 sequence (DNA): TGTGCCATCAGTGAGTCGGTGGCGGGAGAGACCCAGTACTTC. The chain is built from TRBV10-3 and TRBJ2-5, with D possibly matching TRBD2 (5 bases). Trimming removed 0 bases at V and 4 bases at J, with 9 bases between. The CDR3 totals 14 residues. Per the germline V gene, CDR1 is ENHRY and CDR2 is SYGVKD.

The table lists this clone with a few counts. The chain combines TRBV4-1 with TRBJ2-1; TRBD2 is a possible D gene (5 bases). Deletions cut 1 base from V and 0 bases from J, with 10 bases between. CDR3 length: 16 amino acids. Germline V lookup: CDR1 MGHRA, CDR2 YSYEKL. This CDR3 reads CASSQGSGYSYNEQFF. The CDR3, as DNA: TGCGCCAGCAGCCAAGGAAGCGGTTACTCCTACAATGAGCAGTTCTTC.

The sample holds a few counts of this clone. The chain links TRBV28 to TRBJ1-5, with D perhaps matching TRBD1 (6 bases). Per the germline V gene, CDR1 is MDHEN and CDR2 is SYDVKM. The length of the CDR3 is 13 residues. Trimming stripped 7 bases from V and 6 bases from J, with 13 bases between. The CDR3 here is CASILTGTQPQHF. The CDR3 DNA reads TGTGCCAGCATACTTACAGGGACTCAGCCCCAGCATTTT.

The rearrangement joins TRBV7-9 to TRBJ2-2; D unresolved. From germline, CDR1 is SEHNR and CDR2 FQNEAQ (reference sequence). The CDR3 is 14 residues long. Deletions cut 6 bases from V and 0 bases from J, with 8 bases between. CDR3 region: CASRFNSNTGELFF. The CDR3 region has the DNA TGTGCCAGCAGGTTCAACTCGAACACCGGGGAGCTGTTTTTT.